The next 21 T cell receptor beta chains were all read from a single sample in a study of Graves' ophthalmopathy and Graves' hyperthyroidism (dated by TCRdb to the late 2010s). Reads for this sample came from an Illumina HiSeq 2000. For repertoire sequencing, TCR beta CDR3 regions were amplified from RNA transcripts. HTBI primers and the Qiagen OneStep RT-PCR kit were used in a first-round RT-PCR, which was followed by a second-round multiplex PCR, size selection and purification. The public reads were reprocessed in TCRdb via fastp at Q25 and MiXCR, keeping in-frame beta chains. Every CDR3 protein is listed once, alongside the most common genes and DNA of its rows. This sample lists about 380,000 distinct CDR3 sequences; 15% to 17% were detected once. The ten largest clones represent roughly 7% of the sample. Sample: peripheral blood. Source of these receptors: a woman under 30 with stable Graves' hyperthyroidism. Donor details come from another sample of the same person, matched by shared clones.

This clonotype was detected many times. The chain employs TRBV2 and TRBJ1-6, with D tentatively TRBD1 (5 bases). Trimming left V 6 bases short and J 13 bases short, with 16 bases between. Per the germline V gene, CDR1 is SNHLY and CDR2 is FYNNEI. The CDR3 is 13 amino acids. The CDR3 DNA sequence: TGTGCCAGCAGGGCAGGGTTCGAGTCGCCCCTCCACTTT. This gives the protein CASRAGFESPLHF.

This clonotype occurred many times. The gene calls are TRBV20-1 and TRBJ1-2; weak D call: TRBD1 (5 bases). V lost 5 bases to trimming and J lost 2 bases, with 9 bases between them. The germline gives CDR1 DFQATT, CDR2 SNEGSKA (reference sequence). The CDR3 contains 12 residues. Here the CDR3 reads CSARRENYGYTF. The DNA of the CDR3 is TGCAGTGCTCGCAGGGAAAACTATGGCTACACCTTC.

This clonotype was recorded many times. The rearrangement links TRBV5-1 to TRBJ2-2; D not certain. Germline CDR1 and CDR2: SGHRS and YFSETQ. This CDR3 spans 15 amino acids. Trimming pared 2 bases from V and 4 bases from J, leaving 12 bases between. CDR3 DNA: TGCGCCAGCAGCTTCCTGGGCGCCGGCACCGGGGAGCTGTTTTTT. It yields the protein CASSFLGAGTGELFF.

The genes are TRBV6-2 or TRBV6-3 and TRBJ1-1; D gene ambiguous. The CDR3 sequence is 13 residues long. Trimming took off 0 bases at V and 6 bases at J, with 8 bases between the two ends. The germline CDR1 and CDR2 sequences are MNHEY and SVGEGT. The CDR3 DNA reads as TGTGCCAGCAGTTACTCGTGGGCTGCTGAAGCTTTCTTT. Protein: CASSYSWAAEAFF.

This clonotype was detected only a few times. As DNA, the CDR3 is TGTGCCAGCAGCGCTCGGGACTCATCCTACGAGCAGTACTTC. This sequence encodes CASSARDSSYEQYF. V usage is TRBV7-9 and J usage is TRBJ2-7, with a possible D match to TRBD2 (6 bases). V was trimmed by 5 bases and J by 1 base, leaving 12 bases between them. Germline V gives CDR1 SEHNR, CDR2 FQNEAQ (reference sequence). The length of the CDR3 is 14 residues.

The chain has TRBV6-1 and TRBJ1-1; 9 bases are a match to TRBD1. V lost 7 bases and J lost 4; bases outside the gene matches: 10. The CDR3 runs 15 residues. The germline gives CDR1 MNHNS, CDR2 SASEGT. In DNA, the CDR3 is TGTGCCAGCACTAAGAACAGGGGGCCCGGCACTGAAGCTTTCTTT. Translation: CASTKNRGPGTEAFF.

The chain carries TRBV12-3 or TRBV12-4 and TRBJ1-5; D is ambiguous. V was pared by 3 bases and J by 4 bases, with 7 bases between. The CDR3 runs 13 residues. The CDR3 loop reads CASSFIRNQPQHF. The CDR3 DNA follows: TGTGCCAGCAGTTTTATCAGAAATCAGCCCCAGCATTTT.

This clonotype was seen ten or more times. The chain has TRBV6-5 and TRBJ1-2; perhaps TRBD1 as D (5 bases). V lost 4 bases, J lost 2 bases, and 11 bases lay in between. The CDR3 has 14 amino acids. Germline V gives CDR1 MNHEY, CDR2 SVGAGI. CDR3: CASSFGGDNYGYTF. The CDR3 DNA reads TGTGCCAGCAGTTTTGGGGGAGACAACTATGGCTACACCTTC.

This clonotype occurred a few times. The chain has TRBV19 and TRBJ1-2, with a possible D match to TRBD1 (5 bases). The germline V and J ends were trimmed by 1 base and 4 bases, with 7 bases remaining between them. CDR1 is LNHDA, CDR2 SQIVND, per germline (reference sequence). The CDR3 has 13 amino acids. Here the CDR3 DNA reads TGTGCCAGTAGTATAGGACAGCTCTATGGCTACACCTTC. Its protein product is CASSIGQLYGYTF.

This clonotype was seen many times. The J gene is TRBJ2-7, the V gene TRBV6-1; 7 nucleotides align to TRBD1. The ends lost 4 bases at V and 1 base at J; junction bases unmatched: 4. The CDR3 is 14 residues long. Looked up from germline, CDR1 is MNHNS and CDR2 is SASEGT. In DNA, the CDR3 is TGTGCCAGCAGTGGCAGGGACAGTTCCTACGAGCAGTACTTC. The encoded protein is CASSGRDSSYEQYF.

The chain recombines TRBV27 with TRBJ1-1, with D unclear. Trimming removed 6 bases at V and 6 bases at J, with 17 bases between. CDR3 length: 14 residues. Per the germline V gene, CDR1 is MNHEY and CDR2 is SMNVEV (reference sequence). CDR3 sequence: CASRSGSFVPEAFF. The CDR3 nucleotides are TGTGCCAGCAGATCGGGCAGCTTTGTACCTGAAGCTTTCTTT.

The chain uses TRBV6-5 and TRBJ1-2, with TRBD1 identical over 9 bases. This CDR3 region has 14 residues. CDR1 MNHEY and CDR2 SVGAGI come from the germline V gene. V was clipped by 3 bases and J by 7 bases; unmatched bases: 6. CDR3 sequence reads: CASSYPTGGSGYTF. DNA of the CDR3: TGTGCCAGCAGTTATCCGACAGGGGGGAGTGGCTACACCTTC.

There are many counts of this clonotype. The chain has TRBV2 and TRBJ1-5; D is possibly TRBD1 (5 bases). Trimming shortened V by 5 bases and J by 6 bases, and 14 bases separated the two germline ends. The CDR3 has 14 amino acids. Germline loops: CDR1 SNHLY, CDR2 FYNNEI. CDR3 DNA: TGTGCCAGCAGTTTCGATAGAAGGGGTCAGCCCCAGCATTTT. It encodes CASSFDRRGQPQHF.

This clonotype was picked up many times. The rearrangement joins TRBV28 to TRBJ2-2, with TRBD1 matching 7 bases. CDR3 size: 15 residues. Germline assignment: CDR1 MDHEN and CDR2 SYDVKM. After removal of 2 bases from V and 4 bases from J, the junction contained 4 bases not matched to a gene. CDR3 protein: CASSLTGVRTGELFF. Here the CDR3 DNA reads TGTGCCAGCAGTTTAACAGGGGTTCGCACCGGGGAGCTGTTTTTT.

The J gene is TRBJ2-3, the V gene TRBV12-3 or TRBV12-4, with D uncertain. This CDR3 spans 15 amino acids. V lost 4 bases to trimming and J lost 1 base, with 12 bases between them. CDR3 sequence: CASSSVLDGTDTQYF. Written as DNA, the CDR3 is TGTGCCAGCAGTTCCGTACTGGATGGCACAGATACGCAGTATTTT.

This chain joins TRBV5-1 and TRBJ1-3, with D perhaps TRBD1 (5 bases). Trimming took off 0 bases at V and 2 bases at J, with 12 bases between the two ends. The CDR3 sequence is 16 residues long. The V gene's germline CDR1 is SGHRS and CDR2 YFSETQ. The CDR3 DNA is TGCGCCAGCAGCTTGGAAGGGCAAGGGGCTGGAAACACCATATATTTT. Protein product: CASSLEGQGAGNTIYF. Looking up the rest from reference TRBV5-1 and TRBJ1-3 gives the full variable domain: KAGVTQTPRYLIKTRGQQVTLSCSPISGHRSVSWYQQTPGQGLQFLFEYFSETQRNKGNFPGRFSGRQFSNSRSEMNVSTLELGDSALYLCASSLEGQGAGNTIYFGEGSWLTVV.

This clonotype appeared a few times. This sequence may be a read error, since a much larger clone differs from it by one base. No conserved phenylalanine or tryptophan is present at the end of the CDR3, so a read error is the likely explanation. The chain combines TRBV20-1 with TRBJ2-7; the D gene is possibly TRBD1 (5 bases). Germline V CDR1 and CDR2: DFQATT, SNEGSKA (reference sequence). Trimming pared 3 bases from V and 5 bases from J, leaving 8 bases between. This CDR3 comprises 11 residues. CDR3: CSASNRNEQYY. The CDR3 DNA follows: TGCAGTGCTAGTAACAGGAACGAGCAGTACTAC.

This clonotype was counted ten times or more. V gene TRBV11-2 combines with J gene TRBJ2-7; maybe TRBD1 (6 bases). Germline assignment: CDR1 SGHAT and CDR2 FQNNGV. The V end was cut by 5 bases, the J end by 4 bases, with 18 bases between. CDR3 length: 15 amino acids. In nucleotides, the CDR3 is TGTGCCAGCAGCCCCAGGGACACAAGGCGGTACGAGCAGTACTTC. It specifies CASSPRDTRRYEQYF.

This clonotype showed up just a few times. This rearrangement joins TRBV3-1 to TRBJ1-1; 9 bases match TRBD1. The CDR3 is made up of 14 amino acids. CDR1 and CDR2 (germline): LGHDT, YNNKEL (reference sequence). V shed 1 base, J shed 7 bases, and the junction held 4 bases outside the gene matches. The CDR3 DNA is TGTGCCAGCAGCCAAGGGACAGGGGCGAGTGAAGCTTTCTTT. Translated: CASSQGTGASEAFF.

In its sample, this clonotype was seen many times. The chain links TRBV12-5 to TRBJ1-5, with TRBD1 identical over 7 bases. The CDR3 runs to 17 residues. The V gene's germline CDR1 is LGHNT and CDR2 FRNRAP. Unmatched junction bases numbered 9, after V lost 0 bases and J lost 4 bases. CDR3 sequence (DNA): TGTGCTAGTGGTTTGGTCCCAGACAGGGATCCTAATCAGCCCCAGCATTTT. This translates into CASGLVPDRDPNQPQHF.

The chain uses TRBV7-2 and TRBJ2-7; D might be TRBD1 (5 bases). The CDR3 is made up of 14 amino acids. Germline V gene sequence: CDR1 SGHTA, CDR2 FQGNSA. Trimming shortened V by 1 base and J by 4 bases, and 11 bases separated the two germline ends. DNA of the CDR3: TGTGCCAGCAGCTTAGTAACGACAGATTACGAGCAGTACTTC. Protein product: CASSLVTTDYEQYF.